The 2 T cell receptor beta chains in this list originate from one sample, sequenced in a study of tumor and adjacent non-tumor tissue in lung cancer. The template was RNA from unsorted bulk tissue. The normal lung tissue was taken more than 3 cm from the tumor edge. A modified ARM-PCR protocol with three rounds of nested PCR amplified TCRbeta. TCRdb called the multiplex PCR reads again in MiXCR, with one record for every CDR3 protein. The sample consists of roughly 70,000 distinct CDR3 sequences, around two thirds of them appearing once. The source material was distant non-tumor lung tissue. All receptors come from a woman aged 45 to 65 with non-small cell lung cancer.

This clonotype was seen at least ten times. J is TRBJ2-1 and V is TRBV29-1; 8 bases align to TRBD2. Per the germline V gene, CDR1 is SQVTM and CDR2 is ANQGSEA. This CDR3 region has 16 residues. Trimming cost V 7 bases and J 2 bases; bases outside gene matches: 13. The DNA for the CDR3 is TGCAGCGCCACCCCTCTAACTAGCGGCACCTACAATGAGCAGTTCTTC. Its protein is CSATPLTSGTYNEQFF.

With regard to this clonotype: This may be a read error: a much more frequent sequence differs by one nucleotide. CDR3 loop: CASSLSGSLTDMQYF. CDR3 nucleotides: TGTGCCAGCAGCCTGAGCGGGAGTTTGACAGATATGCAGTATTTT. The V call is TRBV4-2, the J call TRBJ2-3; 8 bases are a match to TRBD2. Looked up from germline, CDR1 is LGHNA and CDR2 is YNFKEQ. The CDR3 loop spans 15 amino acids.